This entry lists 2 T cell receptor beta chains sequenced from one sample in a study of shared clonotypes between healthy human individuals. Data came from immunoSEQ multiplex PCR; TCRdb stores just in-frame clones and leaves some out. The sample includes 2 million to 3 million clones, 93% of them seen just once. Sequencing was done on a sample of naive CD4+ T cells from PBMCs. The subset denotes: CD45RA+ positively selected. The receptor source for this set is a man aged 18 to 29 in good health. Some clones in this sample may be carry-over from other donors' samples.

In the case of this clone: Other DNA sequences in this specimen translate into the identical CDR3. The CDR3 is CASSLDRGDEKLFF. CDR3 sequence (DNA): TGCGCCAGCAGTCTTGACAGGGGGGATGAAAAACTGTTTTTT. The chain uses TRBV5-1 and TRBJ1-4; 9 bases agree with TRBD1. CDR3 length equals 14 residues. Looked up from germline, CDR1 is SGHRS and CDR2 is YFSETQ. V lost 5 bases, J lost 6 bases, and 5 bases stayed unmatched. The full variable domain, rest sourced from reference TRBV5-1 and TRBJ1-4, is KAGVTQTPRYLIKTRGQQVTLSCSPISGHRSVSWYQQTPGQGLQFLFEYFSETQRNKGNFPGRFSGRQFSNSRSEMNVSTLELGDSALYLCASSLDRGDEKLFFGSGTQLSVL.

The chain employs TRBV10-3 and TRBJ2-5; possibly TRBD1 for D (6 bases). CDR1 is ENHRY, CDR2 SYGVKD, per germline. V was clipped by 6 bases and J by 0 bases, with 11 bases between them. The length of the CDR3 is 14 residues. This chain's CDR3 is CAIRGGQHQETQYF. The DNA for the CDR3 is TGTGCCATCAGAGGGGGTCAACACCAAGAGACCCAGTACTTC.